These 29 T cell receptor beta chains were sequenced from one sample in a study of T cells in Graves' hyperthyroidism and ophthalmopathy. RNA transcripts gave rise to amplified TCR beta CDR3 regions. An initial round of RT-PCR targeting the TCR CDR3 relied on the HTBI primer set. TCRdb itself ran the multiplex PCR reads through MiXCR, one entry per CDR3 protein. The sample yields under 450,000 distinct CDR3 sequences, less than 15% seen once. The sequenced material came from blood. The receptors derive from a man in his thirties or forties with Graves' hyperthyroidism that later progressed to Graves' ophthalmopathy.

This clonotype was seen a handful of times. The gene calls are TRBV7-9 and TRBJ1-1, with 8 positions matching TRBD1. CDR1 is SEHNR and CDR2 is FQNEAQ in the germline V gene (reference sequence). V was clipped by 4 bases and J by 2 bases; unmatched bases: 6. This CDR3 contains 15 residues. The CDR3 region has the DNA TGTGCCAGCAGCTATGGACAGGGCGCTAACACTGAAGCTTTCTTT. Translation gives CASSYGQGANTEAFF.

The chain is built from TRBV20-1 and TRBJ1-3; weak D call: TRBD1 (5 bases). The CDR3 runs to 13 residues. With 3 bases removed from V and 8 bases from J, the gap between germline ends came to 14 bases. Germline CDR1 DFQATT, CDR2 SNEGSKA (reference sequence). The CDR3 spells CSARDTLYDTIYF. The CDR3 nucleotides read TGCAGTGCTAGGGACACCCTCTACGACACCATATATTTT.

The sample holds many counts of this clonotype. The chain employs TRBV28 and TRBJ1-2; possible D gene TRBD1, 5 bases. Trimming took off 7 bases at V and 2 bases at J, with 8 bases between the two ends. There are 12 residues in the CDR3. Germline assignment: CDR1 MDHEN and CDR2 SYDVKM. The CDR3, as DNA: TGTGCCAGCACCGACAGCAACTATGGCTACACCTTC. As protein: CASTDSNYGYTF.

Many counts were recorded for this clonotype. This sequence joins TRBV10-3 and TRBJ2-7; tentatively, D is TRBD2 (6 bases). Trimming stripped 10 bases from V and 6 bases from J, with 16 bases between. The CDR3 contains 12 residues. CDR1 ENHRY and CDR2 SYGVKD come from the germline V gene. CDR3 sequence: CATGGMEGEQYF. The DNA of the CDR3 is TGTGCCACCGGGGGAATGGAGGGCGAGCAGTACTTC.

This clonotype was recorded at least ten times. The genes are TRBV28 and TRBJ1-6; 8 bases fit TRBD1. CDR3 length equals 15 residues. V gave up 6 bases and J gave up 6 bases; unmatched junction bases: 7. The V gene's germline CDR1 is MDHEN and CDR2 SYDVKM. This CDR3 is CASSRTGGSNSPLHF. CDR3 bases: TGTGCCAGCAGCCGTACAGGGGGTAGTAATTCACCCCTCCACTTT.

In its sample, this clonotype was seen many times. The chain couples TRBV28 to TRBJ1-2; 7 bases agree with TRBD1. With 6 bases clipped from V and 0 bases from J, the junction kept 7 bases outside the gene matches. Germline loops: CDR1 MDHEN, CDR2 SYDVKM. The CDR3 loop spans 15 amino acids. The CDR3 loop is CASRVTGNANYGYTF. Here the CDR3 DNA reads TGTGCCAGCAGAGTGACAGGGAACGCTAACTATGGCTACACCTTC.

The chain has TRBV12-3 or TRBV12-4 and TRBJ2-1; 10 bases map to TRBD2. V lost 3 bases to trimming and J lost 8 bases; unmatched junction nucleotides: 7. The CDR3 is made up of 15 amino acids. CDR3 amino acids: CASSFERGGGDEQFF. DNA for the CDR3: TGTGCCAGCAGTTTCGAGCGGGGGGGGGGGGATGAGCAGTTCTTC.

For this clonotype: This may come from a read error, since a much larger clone is one base off. The chain employs TRBV13 and TRBJ2-2, with D perhaps matching TRBD1 (5 bases). The germline V and J ends were trimmed by 7 bases and 5 bases, with 14 bases remaining between them. The length of the CDR3 is 14 residues. The germline V gene has CDR1 PRHDT and CDR2 FYEKMQ (reference sequence). The CDR3 sequence is CASKVTAKTGELFF. CDR3 bases: TGTGCCAGCAAGGTGACAGCCAAGACCGGGGAGCTGTTTTTT.

This clonotype was seen a handful of times. V gene TRBV4-1 combines with J gene TRBJ1-5; the D is unclear. The CDR3 is 13 residues long. V lost 1 base to trimming and J lost 7 bases, with 8 bases between them. The V gene's germline CDR1 is MGHRA and CDR2 YSYEKL. The CDR3 reads CASSQVAEQPQHF. DNA of the CDR3: TGCGCCAGCAGCCAAGTTGCAGAACAGCCCCAGCATTTT.

This clonotype was seen more than once but under ten times. This sequence joins TRBV24-1 and TRBJ2-2, with D possibly being TRBD2 (5 bases). Trimming removed 10 bases from V and 2 bases from J, with 10 bases in between. Germline CDR1 KGHDR, CDR2 SFDVKD. The CDR3 is 13 amino acids. The CDR3 DNA reads TGTGCCACTCATCGGGATAACACCGGGGAGCTGTTTTTT. As protein: CATHRDNTGELFF.

This clonotype was picked up a small number of times. The V call is TRBV5-1, the J call TRBJ1-2; tentative D call: TRBD1 (5 bases). Germline V gene data show CDR1 as SGHRS and CDR2 as YFSETQ. The germline V and J ends were trimmed by 0 bases and 4 bases, with 13 bases remaining between them. The CDR3 has 15 residues. CDR3 sequence reads: CASSLAGGKFYGYTF. The CDR3 DNA sequence: TGCGCCAGCAGCTTGGCCGGGGGGAAGTTCTATGGCTACACCTTC.

This clonotype was picked up many times. The chain employs TRBV12-3 or TRBV12-4 and TRBJ2-3; D is uncertain. V shed 5 bases and J shed 6 bases, with 12 bases lying between them. The length of the CDR3 is 13 residues. In DNA form, the CDR3 reads TGTGCCAGCAGTCCGTGGGCCGGCGATACGCAGTATTTT. Its protein product is CASSPWAGDTQYF.

The chain recombines TRBV6-1 with TRBJ1-1, with D possibly TRBD1 on 5 matching bases. This CDR3 is 13 amino acids long. The V gene's germline CDR1 is MNHNS and CDR2 SASEGT. Trimming left V 9 bases short and J 6 bases short, with 17 bases between. Written as DNA, the CDR3 is TGTGCCAGTACAACCCCAGGGTACGCTGAAGCTTTCTTT. Protein sequence: CASTTPGYAEAFF.

In its sample, this clonotype was seen many times. The CDR3 DNA sequence: TGTGCCAGCATCGGGGGGGGGACAGGCGCGCTTTTCTACGAGCAGTACTTC. This sequence encodes CASIGGGTGALFYEQYF. V is TRBV6-1 and J is TRBJ2-7, with D perhaps being TRBD1 or TRBD2 (8 bases each). Trimming left V 7 bases short and J 3 bases short, with 25 bases between. CDR1 MNHNS and CDR2 SASEGT come from the germline V gene. The CDR3 covers 17 residues.

This clonotype was seen at least ten times. The rearrangement uses TRBV6-1 and TRBJ1-3; 7 bases match TRBD1. This CDR3 comprises 15 residues. The junction had 8 bases not matched to a gene; V was cut back by 6 bases and J by 3 bases. Germline V gene lookup returns CDR1 MNHNS and CDR2 SASEGT. CDR3 loop: CASSQNRGYGNTIYF. In DNA, the CDR3 is TGTGCCAGCAGCCAAAACAGGGGATATGGAAACACCATATATTTT.

This clonotype was recorded a few times. The V call is TRBV5-1, the J call TRBJ2-1; perhaps TRBD1 as D (6 bases). Deletions cut 4 bases from V and 0 bases from J, with 11 bases between. Germline values: CDR1 SGHRS, CDR2 YFSETQ. The CDR3 totals 15 residues. DNA of the CDR3: TGCGCCAGCAGCCGACAGGAGAGCTCCTACAATGAGCAGTTCTTC. This gives the protein CASSRQESSYNEQFF.

In this sample, this clonotype turned up many times. The chain employs TRBV2 and TRBJ1-2; D is undetermined. This CDR3 contains 14 residues. Between the trimmed V and J ends, which lost 1 base and 5 bases, there was a span of 11 bases. CDR1 SNHLY and CDR2 FYNNEI come from the germline V gene. DNA for the CDR3: TGTGCCAGCAGTGAAGGGGGAGTTGGGTATGGCTACACCTTC. Its protein is CASSEGGVGYGYTF.

In this sample, this clonotype turned up many times. This rearrangement joins TRBV7-9 to TRBJ2-7; 10 bases line up with TRBD1. Germline-derived CDR1 and CDR2 are SEHNR and FQNEAQ (reference sequence). J lost 6 bases, V lost 1 base, and 6 bases had no gene match. This CDR3 has 15 residues. CDR3 sequence: CASSLVGTGDSEQYF. The CDR3 DNA is TGTGCCAGCAGCTTAGTAGGGACAGGGGACAGCGAGCAGTACTTC.

This clonotype was counted only a few times. The chain joins TRBV6-2 or TRBV6-3 to TRBJ2-7, with D possibly being TRBD1 or TRBD2 (5 bases each). The CDR3 totals 15 residues. V lost 10 bases and J 2 bases, leaving 21 bases between the germline ends. In germline, CDR1 is MNHEY, CDR2 SVGEGT. The CDR3 bases are TGTGCCACCCTTTATTGGGGGAAAGGGACCTACGAGCAGTACTTC. Translated: CATLYWGKGTYEQYF.

The sample holds a few counts of this clonotype. This CDR3 is CAFRDSPYNEQFF. CDR3 in DNA: TGTGCCTTCCGGGACAGTCCCTACAATGAGCAGTTCTTC. The chain is built from TRBV2 and TRBJ2-1, with TRBD1 matching 7 bases. Trimming removed 11 bases from V and 2 bases from J; junction bases left unmatched: 6. Germline V gives CDR1 SNHLY, CDR2 FYNNEI. The CDR3 runs to 13 residues.

This chain joins TRBV20-1 and TRBJ2-2; perhaps D is TRBD1 or TRBD2 (6 bases each). Germline V gene lookup returns CDR1 DFQATT and CDR2 SNEGSKA (reference sequence). Trimming removed 6 bases at V and 1 base at J, with 12 bases between. This CDR3 contains 14 residues. The CDR3 is CSARGAQNTGELFF. CDR3 DNA sequence: TGCAGTGCAAGGGGGGCCCAGAACACCGGGGAGCTGTTTTTT.

There are many counts of this clonotype. This chain uses TRBV12-3 or TRBV12-4 with TRBJ2-2; 7 nucleotides align to TRBD1. V trimming: 8 bases; J trimming: 2 bases; junction bases outside the gene matches: 14. This CDR3 contains 17 residues. The CDR3: CASYSPGTDLNTGELFF. Written as DNA, the CDR3 is TGTGCCAGCTATAGCCCCGGGACAGATCTTAACACCGGGGAGCTGTTTTTT.

This clonotype was observed a handful of times. The chain employs TRBV4-2 and TRBJ2-2; no reliable D call. Deletions cut 1 base from V and 1 base from J, with 7 bases between. The CDR3 runs to 15 residues. Germline assignment: CDR1 LGHNA and CDR2 YNFKEQ. CDR3 residues: CASSQVYENTGELFF. The CDR3 bases are TGTGCCAGCAGCCAAGTTTACGAGAACACCGGGGAGCTGTTTTTT.

This clonotype showed up many times. The chain has TRBV7-2 and TRBJ2-3; D possibly uses TRBD1 or TRBD2 (7 bases each). Germline loops: CDR1 SGHTA, CDR2 FQGNSA. The CDR3 length is 16 residues. Trimming took 1 base from V and 5 from J, leaving 16 bases between them. CDR3: CASSLGEGRGRDTQYF. CDR3 nucleotide sequence: TGTGCCAGCAGCTTAGGGGAGGGGAGGGGGCGAGATACGCAGTATTTT.

The table lists this clonotype with a few counts. The chain is built from TRBV7-9 and TRBJ1-1, with D possibly matching TRBD1 (5 bases). Per germline, CDR1 SEHNR and CDR2 FQNEAQ (reference sequence). The CDR3 spans 13 residues. Trimming took off 6 bases at V and 1 base at J, with 9 bases between the two ends. The CDR3 DNA reads TGTGCCAGCAGGTCAGACAGGAACACTGAAGCTTTCTTT. It translates to CASRSDRNTEAFF.

This clonotype was counted between two and nine times. This chain links TRBV7-9 with TRBJ2-5; tentative D call: TRBD1 (6 bases). CDR3 length equals 15 residues. Trimming removed 3 bases from V and 5 bases from J, with 16 bases in between. Germline V gives CDR1 SEHNR, CDR2 FQNEAQ (reference sequence). The DNA for the CDR3 is TGTGCCAGCAGCTTCCAGGGGACCGCATGGGAGACCCAGTACTTC. Amino acid sequence: CASSFQGTAWETQYF. The whole variable domain, remainder taken from reference TRBV7-9 and TRBJ2-5, is DTGVSQNPRHKITKRGQNVTFRCDPISEHNRLYWYRQTLGQGPEFLTYFQNEAQLEKSRLLSDRFSAERPKGSFSTLEIQRTEQGDSAMYLCASSFQGTAWETQYFGPGTRLLVL.

This clonotype has at least ten counts. The chain combines TRBV2 with TRBJ1-1, with 9 bases matching TRBD1. V lost 8 bases, J lost 3 bases, and 10 bases stayed unmatched. The length of the CDR3 is 15 residues. Germline lookup yields CDR1 SNHLY and CDR2 FYNNEI. CDR3 sequence: CASLTDRGYDTEAFF. CDR3 DNA sequence: TGTGCCAGCCTTACGGACAGGGGCTATGACACTGAAGCTTTCTTT.

In its sample, this clonotype was seen many times. The CDR3 spells CASSLQGNAETQYF. The CDR3 DNA sequence: TGTGCCAGCAGCTTACAGGGTAACGCAGAGACCCAGTACTTC. V and J are TRBV9 and TRBJ2-5; a weak D match, TRBD1 (6 bases). Germline V gene sequence: CDR1 SGDLS, CDR2 YYNGEE. V dropped 4 bases and J dropped 4 bases, with 14 bases sitting between them. The CDR3 runs 14 residues.

This clonotype was counted many times. The V gene is TRBV12-3 or TRBV12-4, the J gene TRBJ1-1; D unresolved. Trimming pared 1 base from V and 0 bases from J, leaving 9 bases between. The CDR3 runs 15 residues. In DNA, the CDR3 is TGTGCCAGCAGTTTAGTAGCGAGTATGAACACTGAAGCTTTCTTT. Encoded protein: CASSLVASMNTEAFF.